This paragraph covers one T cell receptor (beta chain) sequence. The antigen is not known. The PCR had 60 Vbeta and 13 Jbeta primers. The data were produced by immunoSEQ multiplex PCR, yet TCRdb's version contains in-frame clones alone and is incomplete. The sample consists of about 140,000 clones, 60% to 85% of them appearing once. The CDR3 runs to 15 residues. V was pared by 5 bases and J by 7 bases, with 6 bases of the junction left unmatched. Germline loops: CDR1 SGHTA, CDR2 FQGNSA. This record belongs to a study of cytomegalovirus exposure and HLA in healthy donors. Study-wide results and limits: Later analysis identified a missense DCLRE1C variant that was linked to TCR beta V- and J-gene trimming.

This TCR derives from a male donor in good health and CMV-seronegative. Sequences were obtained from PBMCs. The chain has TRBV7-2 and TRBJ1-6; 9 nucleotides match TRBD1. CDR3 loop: CASSGGQGRNSPLHF. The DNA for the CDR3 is TGTGCCAGCAGCGGAGGACAGGGGCGGAATTCACCCCTCCACTTT.